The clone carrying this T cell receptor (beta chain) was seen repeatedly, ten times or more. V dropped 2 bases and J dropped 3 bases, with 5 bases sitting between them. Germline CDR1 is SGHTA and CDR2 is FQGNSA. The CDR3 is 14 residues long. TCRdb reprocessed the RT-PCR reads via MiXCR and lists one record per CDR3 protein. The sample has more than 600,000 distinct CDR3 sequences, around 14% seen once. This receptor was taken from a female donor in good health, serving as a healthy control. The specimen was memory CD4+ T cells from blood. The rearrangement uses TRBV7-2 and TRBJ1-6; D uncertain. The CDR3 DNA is TGTGCCAGCAGCTTATACAGCTATAATTCACCCCTCCACTTT. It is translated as CASSLYSYNSPLHF.